The rows below give T cell receptor beta chains drawn from one sample of a study of Ad26.COV2.S vaccination and SARS-CoV-2 variants. The repertoire was sequenced with immunoSEQ multiplex PCR; TCRdb's copy has only in-frame clones and lacks some. The sample has approximately 480,000 clones, about 83% seen once; the top ten hold about 13%. The sequencing used peripheral blood, collected in a trial of Ad26.COV2.S vaccine versus placebo. All receptors derive from a person aged 18-65 years who received the Ad26.COV2.S COVID-19 vaccine or a placebo. Each CDR3 is given with its conserved first and last residue. A D gene is named only where the DNA matches it firmly. Rows may omit the clone size; those that give it use once, few, many or a size class.

j_call,clone_size,d_call,v_call,cdr3_nt,cdr3_aa
TRBJ1-2,.,.,TRBV19,TGTGCCAGTAGTATGATGGGAAGAAGCTATGGCTACACCTTC,CASSMMGRSYGYTF
TRBJ2-2,few,TRBD2,TRBV3-1/TRBV3-2,TGTGCCAGCAGCCAAGATCTAGCGGGACCCACCGGGGAGCTGTTTTTT,CASSQDLAGPTGELFF
TRBJ2-2,.,.,TRBV14,TGTGCCACCCATGCATGGCGGACCGGGGAGCTGTTTTTT,CATHAWRTGELFF
TRBJ2-3,.,TRBD2,TRBV9,TGTGCCAGCAGCGTAGCGGGAGGGTCATCAGATACGCAGTATTTT,CASSVAGGSSDTQYF
TRBJ1-1,.,.,TRBV28,TGTGCCAGCAAAACCGGGGGCGAGGGGACTGAAGCTTTCTTT,CASKTGGEGTEAFF
TRBJ2-5,.,.,TRBV3-1/TRBV3-2,TGTGCCAGCAGCCAAGATCAGGGCACCCTAGAGACCCAGTACTTC,CASSQDQGTLETQYF
TRBJ2-5,.,.,TRBV2,TGTGCCAGCGGAGCAGTCGGGTACGAGACCCAGTACTTC,CASGAVGYETQYF
TRBJ1-1,.,.,TRBV29-1,TGCAGCGTTGCTCTCGATTCCCAGGTTCGAGCTTTCTTT,CSVALDSQVRAFF
TRBJ2-3,.,TRBD2,TRBV10-3,TGTGCCATCAGTGATGGACTAGCGGGAAGGCCTACGCAGTATTTT,CAISDGLAGRPTQYF
TRBJ1-1,.,.,TRBV3-1/TRBV3-2,TGTGCCAGCAGCAGAAGTTCGGCTGAAGCTTTCTTT,CASSRSSAEAFF
TRBJ1-6,.,TRBD1,TRBV4-3,TGCGCCAGCAGCCAAGACTGGGGACAGATGCCCAATTCACCCCTCCACTTT,CASSQDWGQMPNSPLHF
TRBJ2-7,.,.,TRBV7-9,TGTGCCAGCAGGCCCCAAACTGGCTACGAGCAGTACTTC,CASRPQTGYEQYF
TRBJ1-2,.,.,TRBV27,TGTGCCAGCAGTTTATCGGATCCGGGGAGCTATGGCTACACCTTC,CASSLSDPGSYGYTF
TRBJ1-1,.,.,TRBV15,TGTGCCACCAGAAACAGAGCCAACACTGAAGCTTTCTTT,CATRNRANTEAFF
TRBJ1-1,once,.,TRBV19,TGTGCCAGTACACAGGGAAGTGAAGCTTTCTTT,CASTQGSEAFF
TRBJ2-1,.,.,TRBV5-1,TGCGCCAGCAGCCCCGAGGGCGGATCCTACAATGAGCAGTTCTTC,CASSPEGGSYNEQFF
TRBJ2-1,.,TRBD2,TRBV15,TGTGCCACCAGCAGAGAAAGACTAGCCGGTGAGCAGTTCTTC,CATSRERLAGEQFF
TRBJ1-1,.,TRBD1,TRBV6-5,TGTGCCAGCAGCCCCCCCGGGACAGTCGGATTT,CASSPPGTVGF
TRBJ2-1,.,TRBD1,TRBV7-3,TGTGCCAGCAGCTCCGGGACAGGTTATAACAATGAGCAGTTCTTC,CASSSGTGYNNEQFF
TRBJ1-5,.,.,TRBV19,TGTGCCAGTAGTTCAGAAGGAGTGAGCAATCAGCCCCAGCATTTT,CASSSEGVSNQPQHF
TRBJ1-6,.,.,TRBV6-2/TRBV6-3,TGTGCCAGCAGTTATGGGTATTCAGATTCACCCCTCCACTTT,CASSYGYSDSPLHF
TRBJ1-1,few,TRBD1,TRBV7-3,TGTGCCAGCAGCTCCCGACAGGGGGCCACTGAAGCTTTCTTT,CASSSRQGATEAFF
TRBJ2-1,few,TRBD2,TRBV27,TGTGCCAGCAGTAAGCTAGCGGGGTTGCCCAATGAGCAGTTCTTC,CASSKLAGLPNEQFF
TRBJ1-1,.,TRBD1,TRBV11-2,TGTGCCAGCAGCTCACAGGGGGGGCTCATGAACACTGAAGCTTTCTTT,CASSSQGGLMNTEAFF
TRBJ1-5,.,.,TRBV30,TGTGCCTGGAGTGCGGGGGGTGGACAGCCCCAGCATTTT,CAWSAGGGQPQHF
TRBJ1-1,.,.,TRBV7-9,TGTGCCAGCAGCCCCGGACCTCCGTGGGTGAACACTGAAGCTTTCTTT,CASSPGPPWVNTEAFF
TRBJ1-5,.,.,TRBV18,TGTGCCAGCTCACCGAGTGACAATCAGCCCCAGCATTTT,CASSPSDNQPQHF
TRBJ2-6,.,.,TRBV15,TGTGCCACCAGCAGGACCCCCACCTCTGGGGCCAACGTCCTGACTTTC,CATSRTPTSGANVLTF
TRBJ1-1,.,.,TRBV12-3/TRBV12-4,TGTGCCAGCAGTTTGTCGGCGAACACTGAAGCTTTCTTT,CASSLSANTEAFF
TRBJ1-2,once,.,TRBV30,TGTGCCTGCTACCACACGGGTGGCTACACCTTC,CACYHTGGYTF
TRBJ1-3,.,.,TRBV9,TGTGCCAGCAGCGCCCTGGGACGGCCCTACTCTGGAAACACCATATATTTT,CASSALGRPYSGNTIYF
TRBJ1-2,.,.,TRBV30,TGTGCCTGGAAGCCGAATGGGGGCTACACCTTC,CAWKPNGGYTF
TRBJ2-3,.,.,TRBV5-6,TGTGCCAGCAGCCCGGGACCCTTACCCGCAGATACGCAGTATTTT,CASSPGPLPADTQYF
TRBJ1-3,.,.,TRBV3-1/TRBV3-2,TGTGCCAGCAGCCAAGTCCATACAGCTGGAAACACCATATATTTT,CASSQVHTAGNTIYF
TRBJ1-2,.,.,TRBV9,TGTGCCAGCAGCGTAGACGGCAGGGTAGGGTATGGCTACACCTTC,CASSVDGRVGYGYTF
TRBJ1-2,.,.,TRBV4-1,TGCGCCAGCAGCCAGGAACTCAGCTATGGCTACACCTTC,CASSQELSYGYTF
TRBJ2-4,.,.,TRBV28,TGTGCCAGCAGTTTGGGTCTAGCCAAAAACATTCAGTACTTC,CASSLGLAKNIQYF
TRBJ2-1,.,.,TRBV4-2,TGTGCCAGCAGCCAAGATTTTGGAGGCAATGAGCAGTTCTTC,CASSQDFGGNEQFF
TRBJ2-7,.,.,TRBV29-1,TGCAGCGTTGAAGAGGTGATAGGATTACAGCAGTACTTC,CSVEEVIGLQQYF
TRBJ2-1,.,.,TRBV4-3,TGCGCCAGCAGCCAAGACACAGACAATGAGCAGTTCTTC,CASSQDTDNEQFF
TRBJ1-1,.,.,TRBV6-1,TGTGCCAGCAGTGAAACACAAGGACTCCGAGCTTTCTTT,CASSETQGLRAFF
TRBJ2-5,.,.,TRBV5-1,TGCGCCAGCAGCTCCCCGGGGGCAGAAGAGACCCAGTACTTC,CASSSPGAEETQYF
TRBJ2-6,many,TRBD2,TRBV9,TGTGCCAGCACCCTCTACTCGGGAGGCTCTGGGGCCAACGTCCTGACTTTC,CASTLYSGGSGANVLTF
TRBJ1-1,.,.,TRBV7-9,TGTGCCAGCAGCTTAATAAACACTGAAGCTTTCTTT,CASSLINTEAFF
TRBJ2-3,.,TRBD1,TRBV5-5,TGTGCCAGCAGCTCCAGGGGGCAGGCAGATACGCAGTATTTT,CASSSRGQADTQYF
TRBJ1-3,few,TRBD1,TRBV9,TGTGCCAGCAGCGCAGGACAGGGCGCTGGAAACACCATATATTTT,CASSAGQGAGNTIYF
TRBJ2-2,.,TRBD2,TRBV4-3,TGCGCCAGCAGCCAAATGGGGACTAGCGGGAGTGGCACCGGGGAGCTGTTTTTT,CASSQMGTSGSGTGELFF
TRBJ2-4,.,TRBD2,TRBV24-1,TGTGCCACCCCGGAGACGGGAGGGCCCGCCAAAAACATTCAGTACTTC,CATPETGGPAKNIQYF
TRBJ1-1,.,.,TRBV7-9,TGTGCCAGCAGCTTCCCAACCGGGCCCCGTGAAGCTTTCTTT,CASSFPTGPREAFF
TRBJ2-7,once,TRBD1,TRBV5-1,TGCGCCAGCAGCTTGTTGGGGACAGGGGTACGCGAGCAGTACTTC,CASSLLGTGVREQYF
TRBJ2-1,.,TRBD1,TRBV3-1/TRBV3-2,TGTGCCAGCAGCCAAGAATACAGGGGGCCTGGCAATGAGCAGTTCTTC,CASSQEYRGPGNEQFF
TRBJ2-2,.,TRBD1,TRBV5-6,TGTGCCAGCAGCTTGTTGGGACAGGCAAACACCGGGGAGCTGTTTTTT,CASSLLGQANTGELFF
TRBJ1-2,.,.,TRBV2,TGTGCCAGCAGTGAAATAGGGAACTATGGCTACACCTTC,CASSEIGNYGYTF
TRBJ2-1,few,.,TRBV7-3,TGTGCCAGCAGCCCTTACCTAACTAGCTCGGGCTACAATGAGCAGTTCTTC,CASSPYLTSSGYNEQFF
TRBJ2-5,.,.,TRBV30,TGTGCCGCCCGTGGGGGCGGGCGGGAGACCCAGTACTTC,CAARGGGRETQYF